This T cell receptor (beta chain) was obtained from a study of OX40 agonist ivuxolimab in advanced cancers. As for the study in general: The patients received agonistic anti-OX40 (CD134) antibody ivuxolimab. The patients received ivuxolimab by intravenous route every 2 weeks at 0.01 to 10 mg/kg. Overall study results and limits: The study observed clonal expansion of CD4+ and CD8+ blood T cells by week 6 at 0.1 to 3.0 mg/kg.

Assay: immunoSEQ multiplex PCR; the TCRdb copy retains only in-frame clones and omits some. The table records more than 80,000 clones, approximately 90% of them present only once. For this clone: Its target is not known.

Baseline was the first blood sampling point, followed by cycle 4 day 1 and cycle 7 day 1. The material was CD4+ or CD8+ T cells sorted from blood, obtained in a trial of the OX40 agonist ivuxolimab. This TCR was recovered from an adult with an advanced solid tumor such as melanoma, head and neck, liver or kidney cancer.

The CDR3 region is CASSIRALAGGDNEQFF. CDR3 coding DNA: TGTGCCAGTAGTATAAGGGCACTAGCGGGGGGCGACAATGAGCAGTTCTTC. V and J are TRBV19 and TRBJ2-1; 12 bases align to TRBD2. The CDR3 covers 17 residues. Germline trimming cut 2 bases from V and 5 bases from J; bases unmatched to any gene: 7. The germline gives CDR1 LNHDA, CDR2 SQIVND (reference sequence). Full variable domain (rest looked up from reference TRBV19 and TRBJ2-1): DGGITQSPKYLFRKEGQNVTLSCEQNLNHDAMYWYRQDPGQGLRLIYYSQIVNDFQKGDIAEGYSVSREKKESFPLTVTSAQKNPTAFYLCASSIRALAGGDNEQFFGPGTRLTVL.